These T cell receptor beta chains were read from a single sample in a study of blood T cell repertoires in COVID-19. The table came from immunoSEQ multiplex PCR; TCRdb's copy has only in-frame clones and leaves some out. The sample records roughly 100,000 clones, over 80% being singletons. What was sequenced was peripheral blood. The receptors originated from a woman between 50 and 59 years old in a cohort sampled during active COVID-19. Each CDR3 is given with its conserved first and last residue. A D gene is named only where the DNA matches it firmly. The size field is filled for only some rows; it gives once, few, many or a size class.

V gene	D gene	J gene	clone size	CDR3 protein	CDR3 DNA
TRBV19	TRBD2	TRBJ2-1	NA	CASGGLAGGPSYNEQFF	TGTGCCAGTGGGGGACTAGCGGGAGGACCCTCCTACAATGAGCAGTTCTTC
TRBV7-9	TRBD2	TRBJ2-5	NA	CASQSGRAQETQYF	TGTGCCAGCCAGAGCGGGAGGGCCCAAGAGACCCAGTACTTC
TRBV9	NA	TRBJ2-5	NA	CASSPAGVETQYF	TGTGCCAGCAGCCCAGCAGGGGTTGAGACCCAGTACTTC
TRBV6-5	TRBD1	TRBJ1-4	NA	CASSYSFRGVSEKLFF	TGTGCCAGCAGTTACTCGTTCAGGGGGGTTAGCGAAAAACTGTTTTTT
TRBV6-5	TRBD1	TRBJ1-4	NA	CASRDRVNEKLFF	TGTGCCAGCCGGGACAGGGTGAATGAAAAACTGTTTTTT
TRBV5-4	NA	TRBJ2-1	NA	CASSLGEAGEQFF	TGTGCCAGCAGCCTTGGGGAAGCGGGTGAGCAGTTCTTC
TRBV12-3/TRBV12-4	NA	TRBJ1-5	NA	CASSGGGDQPQHF	TGTGCCAGCTCAGGTGGGGGGGATCAGCCCCAGCATTTT
TRBV3-1/TRBV3-2	TRBD2	TRBJ2-5	NA	CASSPPGTSLRETQYF	TGTGCCAGCAGCCCCCCGGGGACTAGTCTTAGGGAGACCCAGTACTTC
TRBV7-9	NA	TRBJ1-5	few	CASSPAQGGQPQHF	TGTGCCAGCAGCCCAGCCCAAGGCGGTCAGCCCCAGCATTTT
TRBV13	NA	TRBJ2-7	NA	CASSFRQPSYEQYF	TGTGCCAGCAGCTTTCGACAGCCCTCCTACGAGCAGTACTTC
TRBV10-1	NA	TRBJ2-2	NA	CASSELGELFF	TGCGCCAGCAGTGAACTCGGGGAGCTGTTTTTT
TRBV29-1	NA	TRBJ1-3	NA	CSVRHSGNTIYF	TGCAGCGTCCGACACTCTGGAAACACCATATATTTT
TRBV5-4	NA	TRBJ1-2	NA	CASRMGLDYGYTF	TGTGCCAGCAGGATGGGACTGGACTATGGCTACACCTTC
TRBV6-5	NA	TRBJ2-3	NA	CASSYSDFYTDTQYF	TGTGCCAGCAGTTACTCCGACTTTTACACAGATACGCAGTATTTT
TRBV5-4	TRBD1	TRBJ1-3	NA	CASSLEGQGLGNTIYF	TGTGCCAGCAGCTTAGAGGGACAGGGCTTGGGAAACACCATATATTTT
TRBV29-1	TRBD1	TRBJ2-1	NA	CSPSRQGDGGGSYNEQFF	TGCAGCCCTTCCCGACAGGGGGATGGAGGGGGCTCCTACAATGAGCAGTTCTTC
TRBV18	TRBD1	TRBJ2-1	NA	CASSPPGTGGNEQFF	TGTGCCAGCTCACCACCGGGGACAGGGGGAAATGAGCAGTTCTTC
TRBV13	TRBD2	TRBJ2-7	few	CASSLGGAGEQYF	TGTGCCAGCAGCTTGGGAGGGGCGGGCGAGCAGTACTTC
TRBV18	NA	TRBJ1-2	NA	CASSPGQGGGYTF	TGTGCCAGCTCACCAGGGCAGGGAGGTGGCTACACCTTC
TRBV10-3	TRBD1	TRBJ2-5	once	CAISRGQAQETQYF	TGTGCCATCAGTCGTGGACAGGCCCAAGAGACCCAGTACTTC
TRBV28	NA	TRBJ2-2	once	CASSLTGELFF	TGTGCCAGCAGCCTTACCGGGGAGCTGTTTTTT
TRBV7-9	NA	TRBJ1-6	NA	CASSRDRSPLHF	TGTGCCAGCAGTCGGGATCGTTCACCCCTCCACTTT
TRBV27	TRBD1	TRBJ2-5	NA	CASSLSGTGGWETQYF	TGTGCCAGCAGTTTAAGTGGGACAGGGGGCTGGGAGACCCAGTACTTC
TRBV29-1	NA	TRBJ2-5	NA	CSVEGYGETQYF	TGCAGCGTTGAAGGGTACGGTGAGACCCAGTACTTC
TRBV28	NA	TRBJ1-1	NA	CASSFPWGTNTEAFF	TGTGCCAGCAGTTTTCCATGGGGCACGAACACTGAAGCTTTCTTT
TRBV5-6	TRBD1	TRBJ1-5	NA	CASRRTGDGQPQHF	TGTGCCAGCAGACGAACAGGGGACGGACAGCCCCAGCATTTT
TRBV5-4	NA	TRBJ1-1	NA	CASSRGSRMNTEAFF	TGTGCCAGCAGCAGGGGATCCCGAATGAACACTGAAGCTTTCTTT
TRBV2	NA	TRBJ2-2	NA	CASRDDSYTGELFF	TGTGCCAGCAGGGACGACAGTTACACTGGGGAGCTGTTTTTT
TRBV2	NA	TRBJ2-1	NA	CASSSGTTPFLPFF	TGTGCCAGCAGCTCCGGGACAACCCCGTTCTTGCCGTTCTTC
TRBV5-1	TRBD1	TRBJ2-1	NA	CASSWTGGSLYNEQFF	TGCGCCAGCAGCTGGACAGGGGGATCGTTATACAATGAGCAGTTCTTC
TRBV3-1/TRBV3-2	NA	TRBJ2-1	NA	CASSQVQGGSYNEQFF	TGTGCCAGCAGCCAAGTTCAGGGTGGCTCCTACAATGAGCAGTTCTTC
TRBV7-6	NA	TRBJ2-1	once	CASSVSQGREQFF	TGTGCCAGCAGCGTAAGTCAGGGGCGTGAGCAGTTCTTC
TRBV3-1/TRBV3-2	NA	TRBJ1-5	few	CASSQDPGGSNQPQHF	TGTGCCAGCAGCCAAGATCCAGGAGGTAGCAATCAGCCCCAGCATTTT
TRBV10-1	NA	TRBJ2-7	few	CASSDGGSIYEQYF	TGCGCCAGCAGTGATGGGGGGTCCATCTACGAGCAGTACTTC
TRBV3-1/TRBV3-2	TRBD1	TRBJ1-4	once	CASSQGRGQGQEKLFF	TGTGCCAGCAGCCAAGGTCGTGGACAGGGACAGGAAAAACTGTTTTTT
TRBV24-1	NA	TRBJ2-7	NA	CATSDLDSYEQYF	TGTGCCACCAGTGATTTGGACAGCTACGAGCAGTACTTC
TRBV5-1	TRBD1	TRBJ1-1	once	CASSLVRDSMNTEAFF	TGCGCCAGCAGCTTGGTGAGGGACAGCATGAACACTGAAGCTTTCTTT
TRBV7-2	NA	TRBJ2-5	NA	CASSSSGQETQYF	TGTGCCAGCAGCTCGAGCGGACAAGAGACCCAGTACTTC
TRBV9	TRBD2	TRBJ2-1	NA	CASSARTSGRARYNEQFF	TGTGCCAGCAGCGCACGGACTAGCGGGAGGGCTAGATACAATGAGCAGTTCTTC
TRBV7-2	TRBD2	TRBJ2-2	NA	CASSRGGSGELFF	TGTGCCAGCAGCCGGGGGGGGTCCGGGGAGCTGTTTTTT
TRBV19	TRBD2	TRBJ2-3	NA	CASSRLAAQSAPDTQYF	TGTGCCAGTAGCCGACTAGCGGCACAGAGTGCCCCAGATACGCAGTATTTT
TRBV4-1	NA	TRBJ2-2	NA	CASSQDWTANTGELFF	TGCGCCAGCAGCCAAGACTGGACAGCGAACACCGGGGAGCTGTTTTTT
TRBV7-9	NA	TRBJ1-2	NA	CASSLGHGNYGYTF	TGTGCCAGCAGCTTAGGCCACGGGAACTATGGCTACACCTTC
TRBV7-9	TRBD1	TRBJ1-1	NA	CASSLVAQGAGGGTEAFF	TGTGCCAGCAGCTTAGTTGCACAGGGGGCTGGTGGTGGAACTGAAGCTTTCTTT
TRBV7-9	NA	TRBJ2-5	NA	CASSSSTGPETQYF	TGTGCCAGCAGCTCCTCGACAGGACCTGAGACCCAGTACTTC
TRBV5-1	TRBD1	TRBJ1-1	NA	CASSLRAGGMNTEAFF	TGCGCCAGCAGCTTGCGCGCAGGGGGGATGAACACTGAAGCTTTCTTT
TRBV30	NA	TRBJ2-2	NA	CAWRTGIYTGELFF	TGTGCCTGGAGAACAGGGATTTACACCGGGGAGCTGTTTTTT
TRBV6-1	TRBD2	TRBJ2-3	few	CASSARGLAGGLYTDTQYF	TGTGCCAGCAGTGCCCGCGGACTAGCGGGGGGGCTATATACAGATACGCAGTATTTT